This TCR beta chain derives from a study of control samples from healthy donors and cancer patients. V lost 7 bases to trimming and J lost 4 bases; unmatched junction nucleotides: 8. Germline lookup yields CDR1 MNHNY and CDR2 SVGAGI (reference sequence). The CDR3 contains 14 residues. TCRdb keeps only in-frame clones here, not all; method: immunoSEQ multiplex PCR. The sample yields some 120,000 clones, about 94% seen once. Sequencing was carried out using blood. This chain joins TRBV6-6 and TRBJ2-7, with 9 bases matching TRBD1. The TCR originated in a man between 25 and 39 years old in good health. CDR3 sequence (DNA): TGTGCCAGCAAAAGGGGACAGGGATCGTACGAGCAGTACGTC. Amino acids: CASKRGQGSYEQYV.